This entry features one T cell receptor beta chain sequence. This may be a read error, as it is one base from a much larger clone. This same CDR3 is encoded by further DNA sequences in the sample. TCRdb re-analyzed the PCR reads through MiXCR. Among tens of thousands of clones listed, roughly a sixth were seen once. This entry is derived from a study of metastatic and nonmetastatic thyroid tumors. Overall study: Repertoire comparisons spanned blood and tumor or nodule tissue from malignant and benign thyroid patients.

V lost 5 bases and J 3 bases, leaving 13 bases between the germline ends. The CDR3 extends over 14 amino acids. CDR1 and CDR2 from the germline V gene are SGHVS and FNYEAQ. Treatment of any kind had been given to no patient before thyroid surgery. Material: tumor tissue. The sequence was collected from a female donor with papillary thyroid cancer or a benign thyroid nodule (not recorded which). Some clones in this sample may be carry-over from other donors' samples. The V call is TRBV7-6, the J call TRBJ2-5; unclear D gene. The CDR3 region is CASSPGAGKETQYF. The CDR3 DNA sequence: TGTGCCAGCAGCCCGGGCGCTGGAAAAGAGACCCAGTACTTC. The full variable domain, with the rest looked up from reference TRBV7-6 and TRBJ2-5, is GAGVSQSPRYKVTKRGQDVALRCDPISGHVSLYWYRQALGQGPEFLTYFNYEAQQDKSGLPNDRFSAERPEGSISTLTIQRTEQRDSAMYRCASSPGAGKETQYFGPGTRLLVL.